This is a list of T cell receptor beta chains from one sample in a study of blood T cell repertoires in COVID-19. The method was immunoSEQ multiplex PCR; TCRdb's version includes in-frame clones alone and lacks a portion of them. The repertoire has roughly 310,000 clones, 90% of them found once; the top ten carry under 3.5%. Material: peripheral blood. The source is a woman in her 30s with COVID-19, enrolled during active disease. Each CDR3 is given with its conserved first and last residue. The D gene is left open where the match is weak. Clone size is not always given. Where it is, it says once, few, many or a class for expanded clones.

j_call v_call clone_size d_call cdr3_nt cdr3_aa
TRBJ2-1 TRBV5-1 NA NA TGCGCCAGCAAACCCGGGAGCGGGAATGAGCAGTTCTTC CASKPGSGNEQFF
TRBJ1-2 TRBV9 NA NA TGTGCCAGCAGCCCGAGGGCTCTGGGCTACACCTTC CASSPRALGYTF
TRBJ2-5 TRBV5-6 NA NA TGTGCCAGCAGTCGAACCGGGAGCCTCCAAGAGACCCAGTACTTC CASSRTGSLQETQYF
TRBJ2-7 TRBV4-1 NA TRBD1 TGCGCCAGCAGCACAGGGGCCCTGGGTAACGAGCAGTACTTC CASSTGALGNEQYF
TRBJ1-5 TRBV19 NA TRBD1 TGTGCCAGTCAAACAGGGGGGACATTCAATCAGCCCCAGCATTTT CASQTGGTFNQPQHF
TRBJ1-6 TRBV7-6 NA NA TGTGCCAGCAGCTACCGGGACAAGGAAAATTCACCCCTCCACTTT CASSYRDKENSPLHF
TRBJ1-2 TRBV11-2 once NA TGTGCCAGCAACTTGGCAATGGGAGGGAGCTACACCTTC CASNLAMGGSYTF
TRBJ1-4 TRBV4-1 NA TRBD1 TGCGCCAGCAGCCGGACAGGGGAAAAACTGTTTTTT CASSRTGEKLFF
TRBJ2-7 TRBV3-1/TRBV3-2 NA TRBD1 TGTGCCAGCAGCCAAGATCGAGGGACAGGGGCCGAGCAGTACTTC CASSQDRGTGAEQYF
TRBJ2-5 TRBV5-1 NA TRBD1 TGCGCCAGCAGCGACCGGGACAGGGGCCACCAAGAGACCCAGTACTTC CASSDRDRGHQETQYF
TRBJ2-3 TRBV24-1 NA NA TGTGCCACCGGGGCGAGCACAGATACGCAGTATTTT CATGASTDTQYF
TRBJ2-2 TRBV5-1 NA NA TGCGCCAGCAGTTACATAACCGGGGAGCTGTTTTTT CASSYITGELFF
TRBJ2-2 TRBV19 NA TRBD1 TGTGCCAGTAGTTTGGGACAGGGGGTCGGCGGGGAGCTGTTTTTT CASSLGQGVGGELFF
TRBJ2-7 TRBV5-5 NA NA TGTGCCAGCAGCTTGGACCCCCCGGGCCCACTGCGGGCCGAGCAGTACTTC CASSLDPPGPLRAEQYF
TRBJ2-6 TRBV7-2 NA NA TGTGCCAGCACAGGGACTGGGGCCAACGTCCTGACTTTC CASTGTGANVLTF
TRBJ2-7 TRBV10-3 NA TRBD1 TGTGCCATCGGGGGGACAGGGAACCCCTACGAGCAGTACTTC CAIGGTGNPYEQYF
TRBJ2-5 TRBV29-1 NA TRBD1 TGCAGCGTAGACCGGGACAGGGGTCAAGAGACCCAGTACTTC CSVDRDRGQETQYF
TRBJ1-1 TRBV13 once TRBD1 TGTGCCAGCAGCGACGGACAGGCGACAAGGAACACTGAAGCTTTCTTT CASSDGQATRNTEAFF
TRBJ2-5 TRBV7-2 NA NA TGTGCCAGCAGCTTAGGGGGGCGCGCTACGGGGACCCAGTACTTC CASSLGGRATGTQYF
TRBJ1-5 TRBV27 NA NA TGTGCCAGCAGTTCCAATGGCAATCAGCCCCAGCATTTT CASSSNGNQPQHF
TRBJ1-2 TRBV7-8 NA TRBD1 TGTGCCAGCAGCCGGACAGGGACCCCAAATTCCTATGGCTACACCTTC CASSRTGTPNSYGYTF
TRBJ2-1 TRBV12-3/TRBV12-4 NA TRBD2 TGTGCCAGCAGTTTGGGACTAGACGGTGAGCAGTTCTTC CASSLGLDGEQFF
TRBJ1-1 TRBV13 NA TRBD1 TGTGCCAGCAGCTCTTTCGGGCAGGGGGACACTGAAGCTTTCTTT CASSSFGQGDTEAFF
TRBJ2-7 TRBV6-5 NA NA TGTGCCAGCAGTTACTCTGGCCGCTCCTACGAGCAGTACTTC CASSYSGRSYEQYF
TRBJ1-2 TRBV4-2 NA NA TGTGCCAGCAGCCAAGCAGGACCCACGGAGGAGTATGGCTACACCTTC CASSQAGPTEEYGYTF
TRBJ2-3 TRBV27 NA NA TGTGCCAGCAGGCTGATTAGCGGACTTAGCACAGATACGCAGTATTTT CASRLISGLSTDTQYF
TRBJ2-2 TRBV19 NA NA TGTGCCAGTAGTAAAGACAGGCGGAACACCGGGGAGCTGTTTTTT CASSKDRRNTGELFF
TRBJ1-5 TRBV28 NA TRBD1 TGTGCCAGCAGTTTATGGACAGGGAACAATCAGCCCCAGCATTTT CASSLWTGNNQPQHF
TRBJ1-2 TRBV11-2 NA TRBD1 TGTGCCAGCAGCTTAGATCTTGGACAGGGAGCCTATGGCTACACCTTC CASSLDLGQGAYGYTF
TRBJ1-2 TRBV7-9 NA TRBD1 TGTGCCAGCAGCTTAGTTACAGGGGGGAACTATGGCTACACCTTC CASSLVTGGNYGYTF
TRBJ2-1 TRBV11-2 NA TRBD1 TGTGCCAGCAGCTTACAGGGGGCCCACTACAATGAGCAGTTCTTC CASSLQGAHYNEQFF
TRBJ1-1 TRBV18 NA NA TGTGCCAGCTCGGGGGGGATACTGACAGGTGAAGCTTTCTTT CASSGGILTGEAFF
TRBJ1-6 TRBV27 NA TRBD1 TGTGCCAGCAGTTGGACAGGGAATTCACCCCTCCACTTT CASSWTGNSPLHF